This T cell receptor (beta chain) originates from a study of blood T cell repertoires in COVID-19. Study-level background: PBMCs, B-cell-depleted T cells, or T cells provided the cDNA or gDNA that made up the material.

This CDR3 is built from 14 residues. V lost 5 bases to trimming and J lost 6 bases; unmatched junction nucleotides: 6. Germline assignment: CDR1 SGHTA and CDR2 FQGNSA. Profiling relied on immunoSEQ multiplex PCR, and the TCRdb table lists in-frame clones only, not all of them. The sample consists of 300,000 to 350,000 clones, roughly nine tenths of them appearing once. The origin of this receptor is a woman aged 60-70 years with COVID-19, enrolled during active disease. V is TRBV7-2 and J is TRBJ1-5; 8 positions agree with TRBD1. The sample taken for sequencing was peripheral blood. The CDR3 loop reads CASSKDRAGQPQHF. The CDR3 DNA is TGTGCCAGCAGCAAGGACAGGGCGGGTCAGCCCCAGCATTTT.